A selection of T cell receptor beta chains follows, all from one sample in a study of blood T cell repertoires in COVID-19. Here immunoSEQ multiplex PCR was the method, and the copy in TCRdb shows in-frame clones only, minus some. The table lists 25,000 to 35,000 clones, roughly 94% of them singletons. Sequences were obtained from peripheral blood. The receptor set was obtained from a man aged 50 or older with active COVID-19. The CDR3 runs from the conserved cysteine through the conserved F or W. D genes are given only for firm matches. Some rows have no size entry. The others give once, few or many, or a class for an expanded clone.

DNA: TGTGCCAGCAGCTTCGAACTTCCCTCCTACGAGCAGTACTTC
CDR3: CASSFELPSYEQYF
size: once
V: TRBV11-2
D: .
J: TRBJ2-7

DNA: TGTGCCTGGAGTGTCAGGGGGAGTTCGAGCACAGATACGCAGTATTTT
CDR3: CAWSVRGSSSTDTQYF
size: .
V: TRBV30
D: TRBD1
J: TRBJ2-3

DNA: TGTGCCAGCAGCCAAGATAGAATAGCCGGCTCCTACGAGCAGTACTTC
CDR3: CASSQDRIAGSYEQYF
size: .
V: TRBV3-1/TRBV3-2
D: .
J: TRBJ2-7

DNA: TGTGCCAGCAGCTCCCGGGACAGGGGGTACTACGAGCAGTACTTC
CDR3: CASSSRDRGYYEQYF
size: .
V: TRBV7-2
D: TRBD1
J: TRBJ2-7

DNA: TGTGCCAGCAGCTTGTACAGGGTAAACATTCAGTACTTC
CDR3: CASSLYRVNIQYF
size: .
V: TRBV5-4
D: .
J: TRBJ2-4

DNA: TGTGCCTGGACAGGGGGGAACTATGGCTACACCTTC
CDR3: CAWTGGNYGYTF
size: .
V: TRBV30
D: TRBD1
J: TRBJ1-2

DNA: TGTGCCAGCATAGACAGGGCGACCAAAAACATTCAGTACTTC
CDR3: CASIDRATKNIQYF
size: .
V: TRBV28
D: TRBD1
J: TRBJ2-4

DNA: TGTGCCAGCAGAACCAGGAACACCGGGGAGCTGTTTTTT
CDR3: CASRTRNTGELFF
size: .
V: TRBV12-3/TRBV12-4
D: .
J: TRBJ2-2

DNA: TGTGCCAGCGTTAGGGACAGGGGAAATTCACCCCTCCACTTT
CDR3: CASVRDRGNSPLHF
size: .
V: TRBV6-5
D: TRBD1
J: TRBJ1-6

DNA: TGTGCCAGCAGCGTAGATCCGGGACAGGGCGGTCGGGGGAACACTGAAGCTTTCTTT
CDR3: CASSVDPGQGGRGNTEAFF
size: .
V: TRBV9
D: TRBD1
J: TRBJ1-1

DNA: TGTGCCAGCAGCCCCGGACTACAGACCTACGAGCAGTACTTC
CDR3: CASSPGLQTYEQYF
size: .
V: TRBV4-2
D: .
J: TRBJ2-7

DNA: TGTGCCAGCAGCTTGGCCGTCTCTTCAGGGGTGAACACTGAAGCTTTCTTT
CDR3: CASSLAVSSGVNTEAFF
size: .
V: TRBV5-8
D: .
J: TRBJ1-1

DNA: TGTGCCAGCAGCCGCGGGGGGACAGGGGGCGGCGAGCAGTACTTC
CDR3: CASSRGGTGGGEQYF
size: .
V: TRBV5-4
D: TRBD1
J: TRBJ2-7

DNA: TGTGCCAGCAGCGGGGGACAGGAGTCTTTCAATGAGCAGTTCTTC
CDR3: CASSGGQESFNEQFF
size: few
V: TRBV5-4
D: TRBD1
J: TRBJ2-1

DNA: TGTGCCAGCAGTGAGACTAGCGGGGGGGGCACAGATACGCAGTATTTT
CDR3: CASSETSGGGTDTQYF
size: .
V: TRBV6-4
D: TRBD2
J: TRBJ2-3

DNA: TGCAGCGCCTCCCCCTCCTACAATGAGCAGTTCTTC
CDR3: CSASPSYNEQFF
size: .
V: TRBV29-1
D: .
J: TRBJ2-1

DNA: TGTGCCACCAGCAGAGAGGGACAACAGCCCCAGCATTTT
CDR3: CATSREGQQPQHF
size: .
V: TRBV15
D: .
J: TRBJ1-5

DNA: TGTGCCAGCAGCTTAGATCTCGGGACAGGGCAAAATCAGCCCCAGCATTTT
CDR3: CASSLDLGTGQNQPQHF
size: .
V: TRBV11-2
D: TRBD1
J: TRBJ1-5

DNA: TGTGCCAGCAGTCCCTCAGGGCTCACTCAGCCCCAGCATTTT
CDR3: CASSPSGLTQPQHF
size: .
V: TRBV6-4
D: .
J: TRBJ1-5

DNA: TGCAGCGTTGCTGGTCAGGGATACGAGCAGTACTTC
CDR3: CSVAGQGYEQYF
size: .
V: TRBV29-1
D: .
J: TRBJ2-7

DNA: TGTGCCAGCAGTTTAAAGAGCTCCTACGAGCAGTACTTC
CDR3: CASSLKSSYEQYF
size: .
V: TRBV27
D: .
J: TRBJ2-7

DNA: TGTGCCAGCACCCCGGGACAGGGGACCTATAATTCACCCCTCCACTTT
CDR3: CASTPGQGTYNSPLHF
size: .
V: TRBV21-1
D: .
J: TRBJ1-6

DNA: TGTGCCAGTGGGGGGGACAGGGATTGGGTTGAGCAGTTCTTC
CDR3: CASGGDRDWVEQFF
size: .
V: TRBV19
D: TRBD1
J: TRBJ2-1

DNA: TGTGCCAGCAGCCTCAGGGGGCTCTATGGCTACACCTTC
CDR3: CASSLRGLYGYTF
size: .
V: TRBV5-5
D: TRBD1
J: TRBJ1-2

DNA: TGTGCCAGCAGCACACTAGCTCAGCCCCAGCATTTT
CDR3: CASSTLAQPQHF
size: few
V: TRBV2
D: .
J: TRBJ1-5

DNA: TGTGCCACCAGCAGAGAACAGGGTAGTGCCTACGAGCAGTACTTC
CDR3: CATSREQGSAYEQYF
size: .
V: TRBV15
D: .
J: TRBJ2-7

DNA: TGCGCCAGCAGCTTTACAGTGGCCCAATCCACAGATACGCAGTATTTT
CDR3: CASSFTVAQSTDTQYF
size: .
V: TRBV5-1
D: .
J: TRBJ2-3

DNA: TGTGCCAGCAGCGGGCTACTAGCGGGAGAGCAAGAGACCCAGTACTTC
CDR3: CASSGLLAGEQETQYF
size: .
V: TRBV3-1/TRBV3-2
D: TRBD2
J: TRBJ2-5

DNA: TGTGCCAGCAGCCAAGATCGAGACGGGGTCGGCACTGAAGCTTTCTTT
CDR3: CASSQDRDGVGTEAFF
size: .
V: TRBV3-1/TRBV3-2
D: .
J: TRBJ1-1

DNA: TGTGCCAGTAGTATAGCCGGGACAGGGGGACGGGGCTACACCTTC
CDR3: CASSIAGTGGRGYTF
size: .
V: TRBV19
D: TRBD1
J: TRBJ1-2

DNA: TGTGCCAGCAGCTTTTCTAGCGGGAGAACCCACCAAGAGACCCAGTACTTC
CDR3: CASSFSSGRTHQETQYF
size: .
V: TRBV5-5
D: TRBD2
J: TRBJ2-5

DNA: TGTGCCTGGAGGACAGGGGGGGGCCAGCCCCAGCATTTT
CDR3: CAWRTGGGQPQHF
size: .
V: TRBV30
D: TRBD1
J: TRBJ1-5

DNA: TGTGCCAGCAGCGTGTCAGGGGTGGGGGTTTACACTGAAGCTTTCTTT
CDR3: CASSVSGVGVYTEAFF
size: .
V: TRBV9
D: .
J: TRBJ1-1

DNA: TGTGCCAGCAGTGGGAGACTAGCGGGAGGCTACAATGAGCAGTTCTTC
CDR3: CASSGRLAGGYNEQFF
size: .
V: TRBV6-1
D: TRBD2
J: TRBJ2-1

DNA: TGTGCCAGCAGCTTGGCGGGCGTGAGCTACGAGCAGTACTTC
CDR3: CASSLAGVSYEQYF
size: .
V: TRBV7-9
D: .
J: TRBJ2-7

DNA: TGTGCCAGCAGCTTAGGTCAGCGGGGGGGGGACCAAGAGACCCAGTACTTC
CDR3: CASSLGQRGGDQETQYF
size: once
V: TRBV11-2
D: TRBD2
J: TRBJ2-5

DNA: TGTGCCAGCAGCTTAGGGCAGAACACCGGGGAGCTGTTTTTT
CDR3: CASSLGQNTGELFF
size: .
V: TRBV11-2
D: .
J: TRBJ2-2

DNA: TGTGCCAGTAGTATCGTTGGGGGCTTTCCTAAAGAGACCCAGTACTTC
CDR3: CASSIVGGFPKETQYF
size: .
V: TRBV19
D: .
J: TRBJ2-5

DNA: TGCGCCAGCCCCCTGCCGGACTCCTCTGGGGCCAACGTCCTGACTTTC
CDR3: CASPLPDSSGANVLTF
size: .
V: TRBV5-1
D: .
J: TRBJ2-6

DNA: TGTGCCAGCAGCGTGACGGGGAGTGCAACTAATGAAAAACTGTTTTTT
CDR3: CASSVTGSATNEKLFF
size: .
V: TRBV9
D: .
J: TRBJ1-4

DNA: TGTGCCAGCAGCTTGGGACTAGCGGGGGAAGAGACCCAGTACTTC
CDR3: CASSLGLAGEETQYF
size: .
V: TRBV5-4
D: TRBD2
J: TRBJ2-5

DNA: TGTGCCAGCAGTCCGCGGACAGCCGCTCCCTACGAGCAGTACTTC
CDR3: CASSPRTAAPYEQYF
size: once
V: TRBV27
D: .
J: TRBJ2-7